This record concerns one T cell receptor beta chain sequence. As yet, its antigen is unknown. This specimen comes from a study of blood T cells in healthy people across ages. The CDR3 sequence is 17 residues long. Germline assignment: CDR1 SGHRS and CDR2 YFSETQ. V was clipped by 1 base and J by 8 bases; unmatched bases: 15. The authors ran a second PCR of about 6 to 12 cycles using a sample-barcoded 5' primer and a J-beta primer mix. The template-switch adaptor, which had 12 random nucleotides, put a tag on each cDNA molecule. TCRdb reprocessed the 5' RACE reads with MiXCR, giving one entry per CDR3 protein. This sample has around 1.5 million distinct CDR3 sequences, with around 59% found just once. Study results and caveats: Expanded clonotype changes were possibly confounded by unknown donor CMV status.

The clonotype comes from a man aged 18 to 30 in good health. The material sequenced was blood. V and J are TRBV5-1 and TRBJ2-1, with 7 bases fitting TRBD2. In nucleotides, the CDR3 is TGCGCCAGCAGCTTGACCCTAGCGGATTCTTTTAGCCATGAGCAGTTCTTC. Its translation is CASSLTLADSFSHEQFF.